Listed here are 6 T cell receptor beta chains from one sample, sequenced in a study of blood T cell repertoires in COVID-19. Sequencing was performed with immunoSEQ multiplex PCR; in TCRdb, only in-frame clones are kept and a portion is missing. The repertoire holds some 16,000 clones, about 86% seen once, with about half in the top ten. The sequenced material came from peripheral blood. These receptors were taken from a man in his fifties or sixties with acute or convalescent COVID-19.

The chain is built from TRBV28 and TRBJ1-5; no reliable D call. Trimming removed 5 bases from V and 0 bases from J, with 5 bases in between. The germline CDR1 and CDR2 sequences are MDHEN and SYDVKM. CDR3 length equals 13 residues. The CDR3 sequence: CASSPYSNQPQHF. The DNA of the CDR3 is TGTGCCAGCAGTCCTTATAGCAATCAGCCCCAGCATTTT. Full variable domain (outside the CDR3, taken from reference TRBV28 and TRBJ1-5): DVKVTQSSRYLVKRTGEKVFLECVQDMDHENMFWYRQDPGLGLRLIYFSYDVKMKEKGDIPEGYSVSREKKERFSLILESASTNQTSMYLCASSPYSNQPQHFGDGTRLSIL.

The chain joins TRBV5-5 to TRBJ2-1, with a possible D match to TRBD2 (5 bases). V lost 2 bases to trimming and J lost 5 bases, with 8 bases between them. In germline, CDR1 is SGHKS, CDR2 YYEKEE (reference sequence). The CDR3 is made up of 13 amino acids. The CDR3 reads CASSFTGNNEQFF. CDR3 sequence (DNA): TGTGCCAGCAGCTTTACCGGGAACAATGAGCAGTTCTTC.

The chain carries TRBV7-2 and TRBJ2-1, with TRBD1 identical over 10 bases. The CDR3 has 17 residues. V gave up 8 bases and J gave up 3 bases; unmatched junction bases: 13. Germline CDR1 is SGHTA and CDR2 is FQGNSA. The CDR3 here is CASQAYVGTGVYNEQFF. The CDR3 region has the DNA TGTGCCAGCCAAGCTTACGTCGGGACAGGGGTCTACAATGAGCAGTTCTTC. The whole variable domain, remainder taken from reference TRBV7-2 and TRBJ2-1, is GAGVSQSPSNKVTEKGKDVELRCDPISGHTALYWYRQSLGQGLEFLIYFQGNSAPDKSGLPSDRFSAERTGGSVSTLTIQRTQQEDSAVYLCASQAYVGTGVYNEQFFGPGTRLTVL.

The V and J genes are TRBV5-1 and TRBJ2-2, with a tentative D call TRBD2 (6 bases). The CDR3 consists of 15 residues. Germline CDR1 SGHRS, CDR2 YFSETQ. V was clipped by 3 bases and J by 0 bases, with 9 bases between them. For the CDR3, the DNA is TGCGCCAGCAGCTCCGGGGGAACGAACACCGGGGAGCTGTTTTTT. As protein: CASSSGGTNTGELFF.

The chain uses TRBV2 and TRBJ2-3, with 10 positions matching TRBD2. Germline V gene data show CDR1 as SNHLY and CDR2 as FYNNEI. The CDR3 is made up of 14 amino acids. V lost 2 bases to trimming and J lost 5 bases; unmatched junction nucleotides: 1. This chain's CDR3 is CASSELAGEDTQYF. The CDR3 DNA follows: TGTGCCAGCAGTGAACTAGCGGGAGAAGATACGCAGTATTTT.

V gene TRBV7-2 combines with J gene TRBJ2-5; 7 bases are shared with TRBD1. V lost 5 bases and J lost 2; bases outside the gene matches: 8. The germline gives CDR1 SGHTA, CDR2 FQGNSA. The CDR3 has 15 amino acids. The CDR3: CASSQLPTGQETQYF. The CDR3 DNA reads as TGTGCCAGCAGCCAGCTTCCGACAGGGCAAGAGACCCAGTACTTC. The full variable domain, rest sourced from reference TRBV7-2 and TRBJ2-5, is GAGVSQSPSNKVTEKGKDVELRCDPISGHTALYWYRQSLGQGLEFLIYFQGNSAPDKSGLPSDRFSAERTGGSVSTLTIQRTQQEDSAVYLCASSQLPTGQETQYFGPGTRLLVL.